This T cell receptor beta chain derives from a study of blood T cell repertoires in COVID-19. Study summary: Sources were T cells, B-cell-depleted T cells, or PBMCs; the material itself was cDNA or gDNA.

Germline V gene lookup returns CDR1 LNHDA and CDR2 SQIVND (reference sequence). The CDR3 runs 13 residues. V was pared by 7 bases and J by 4 bases, with 11 bases between. As originally analysed: For nucleated cells, counts were estimated from reference gene primer amplification. The data were produced by immunoSEQ multiplex PCR, yet TCRdb's version contains in-frame clones alone and is incomplete. The D gene and trimming were derived from the DNA, and the V and J assignments and clone size from that table. The sample shows fewer than 250,000 clones, around four fifths of them seen only once. The chain recombines TRBV19 with TRBJ1-5; D might be TRBD1 (5 bases). The specimen sequenced was peripheral blood. This receptor was taken from a woman older than 75 with acute or convalescent COVID-19. The CDR3, as DNA: TGTGCCAGTAACAGGTATTGGAATCAGCCCCAGCATTTT. Its protein is CASNRYWNQPQHF.